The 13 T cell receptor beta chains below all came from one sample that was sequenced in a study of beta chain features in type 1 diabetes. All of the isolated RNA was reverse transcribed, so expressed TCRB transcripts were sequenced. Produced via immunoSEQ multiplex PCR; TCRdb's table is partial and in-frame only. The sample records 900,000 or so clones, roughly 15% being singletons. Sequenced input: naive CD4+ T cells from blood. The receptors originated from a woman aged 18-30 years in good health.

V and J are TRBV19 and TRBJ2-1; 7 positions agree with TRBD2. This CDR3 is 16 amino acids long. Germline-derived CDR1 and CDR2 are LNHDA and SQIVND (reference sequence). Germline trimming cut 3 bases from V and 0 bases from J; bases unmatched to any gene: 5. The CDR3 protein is CASSILADSSYNEQFF. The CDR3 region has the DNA TGTGCCAGTAGTATTCTAGCGGATAGCTCCTACAATGAGCAGTTCTTC.

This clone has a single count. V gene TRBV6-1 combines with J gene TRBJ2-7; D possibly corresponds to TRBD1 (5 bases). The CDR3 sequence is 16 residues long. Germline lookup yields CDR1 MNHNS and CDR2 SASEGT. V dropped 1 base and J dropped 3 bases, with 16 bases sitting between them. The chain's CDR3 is CASSEDIRDLYYEQYF. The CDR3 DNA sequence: TGTGCCAGCAGTGAAGATATCAGGGATCTCTACTACGAGCAGTACTTC.

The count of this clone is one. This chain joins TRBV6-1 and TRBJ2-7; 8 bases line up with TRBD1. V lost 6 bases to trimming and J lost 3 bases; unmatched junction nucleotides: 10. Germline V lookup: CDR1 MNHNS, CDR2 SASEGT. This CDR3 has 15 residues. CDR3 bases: TGTGCCAGCAGCCTTGTACAGGGGGTACGCTACGAGCAGTACTTC. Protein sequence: CASSLVQGVRYEQYF.

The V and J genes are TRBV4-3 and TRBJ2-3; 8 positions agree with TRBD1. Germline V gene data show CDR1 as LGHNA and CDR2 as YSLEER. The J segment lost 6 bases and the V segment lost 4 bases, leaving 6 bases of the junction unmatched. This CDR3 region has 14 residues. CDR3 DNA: TGCGCCAGCAGCCGGGGGACAGGCCCGGATACGCAGTATTTT. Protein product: CASSRGTGPDTQYF.

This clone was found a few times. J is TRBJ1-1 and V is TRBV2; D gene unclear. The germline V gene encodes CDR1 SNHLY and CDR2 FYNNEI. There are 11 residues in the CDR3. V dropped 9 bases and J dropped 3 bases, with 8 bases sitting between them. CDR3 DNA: TGTGCCAGTGGGTTTGACACTGAAGCTTTCTTT. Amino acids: CASGFDTEAFF.

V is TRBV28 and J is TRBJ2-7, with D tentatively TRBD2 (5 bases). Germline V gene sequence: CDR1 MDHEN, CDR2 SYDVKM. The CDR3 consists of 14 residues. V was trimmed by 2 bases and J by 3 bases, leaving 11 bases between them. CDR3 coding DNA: TGTGCCAGCAGTTTAGCGTATGAGGGCTACGAGCAGTACTTC. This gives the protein CASSLAYEGYEQYF. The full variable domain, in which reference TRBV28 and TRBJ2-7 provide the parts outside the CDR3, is DVKVTQSSRYLVKRTGEKVFLECVQDMDHENMFWYRQDPGLGLRLIYFSYDVKMKEKGDIPEGYSVSREKKERFSLILESASTNQTSMYLCASSLAYEGYEQYFGPGTRLTVT.

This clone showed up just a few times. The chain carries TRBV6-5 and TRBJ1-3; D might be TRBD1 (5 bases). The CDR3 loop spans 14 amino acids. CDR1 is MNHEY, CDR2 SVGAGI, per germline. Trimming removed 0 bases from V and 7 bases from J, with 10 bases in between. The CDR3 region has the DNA TGTGCCAGCAGTTACTCGATGGGGCGCAACACCATATATTTT. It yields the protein CASSYSMGRNTIYF.

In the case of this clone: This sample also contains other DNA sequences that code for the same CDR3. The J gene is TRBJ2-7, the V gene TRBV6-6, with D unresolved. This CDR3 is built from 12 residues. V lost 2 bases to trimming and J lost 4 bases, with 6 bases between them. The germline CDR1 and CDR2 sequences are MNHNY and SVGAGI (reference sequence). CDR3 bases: TGTGCCAGCAGTTACGTGGGGTACGAGCAGTACTTC. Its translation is CASSYVGYEQYF.

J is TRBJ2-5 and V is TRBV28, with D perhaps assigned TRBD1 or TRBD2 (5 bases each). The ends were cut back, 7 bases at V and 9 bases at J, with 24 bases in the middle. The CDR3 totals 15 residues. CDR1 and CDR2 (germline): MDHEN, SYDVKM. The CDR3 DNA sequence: TGTGCCAGCAAGGGATTTGAGGGGAAGGGGCAGGCCCAGTACTTC. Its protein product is CASKGFEGKGQAQYF.

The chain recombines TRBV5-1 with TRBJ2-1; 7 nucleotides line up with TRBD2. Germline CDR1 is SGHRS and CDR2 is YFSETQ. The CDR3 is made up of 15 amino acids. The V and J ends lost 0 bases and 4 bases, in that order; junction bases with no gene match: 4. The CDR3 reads CASSLEGLVYNEQFF. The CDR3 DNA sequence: TGCGCCAGCAGCTTGGAAGGACTAGTATACAATGAGCAGTTCTTC.

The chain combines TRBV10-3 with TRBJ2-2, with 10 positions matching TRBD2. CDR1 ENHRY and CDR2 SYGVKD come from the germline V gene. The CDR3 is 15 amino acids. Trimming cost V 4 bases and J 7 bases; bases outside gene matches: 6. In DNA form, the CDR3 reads TGTGCCATCAGTGGCACTAGCGGGGCGAACGGGGAGCTGTTTTTT. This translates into CAISGTSGANGELFF.

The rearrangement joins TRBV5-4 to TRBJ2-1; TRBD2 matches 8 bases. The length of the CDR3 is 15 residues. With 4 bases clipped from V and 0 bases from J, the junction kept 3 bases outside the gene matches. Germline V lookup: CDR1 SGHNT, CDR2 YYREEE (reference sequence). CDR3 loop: CASSGGGSSYNEQFF. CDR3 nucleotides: TGTGCCAGCAGCGGCGGGGGGAGCTCCTACAATGAGCAGTTCTTC.

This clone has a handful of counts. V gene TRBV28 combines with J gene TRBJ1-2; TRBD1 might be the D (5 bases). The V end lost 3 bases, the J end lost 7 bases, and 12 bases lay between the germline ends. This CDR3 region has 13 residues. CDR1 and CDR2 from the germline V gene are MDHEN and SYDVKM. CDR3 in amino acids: CASSLEGRAGYTF. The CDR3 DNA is TGTGCCAGCAGTTTGGAGGGGAGGGCTGGCTACACCTTC.